Reported below is one T cell receptor (beta chain). The antigen remains unidentified. This clone may be a read error of a much larger clone one base away. The data originate from a study of vaccination and CD4 T cells after COVID-19. Cultured CD4+ T-cell DNA underwent Oncomine TCR Beta short-read sequencing. TCRdb processed the PCR reads anew with MiXCR; each CDR3 protein has one entry. The repertoire holds under 2,000 distinct CDR3 sequences, with roughly 15% as singletons. Documented treatment: approximately 10-day PBMC culture with coronavirus spike peptide pools or control peptides (ViraFEST assay). Prior to the COVID-19 pandemic (2011-2018), the unexposed donor's CD4+ T cells were collected. This CDR3 has 14 residues. Germline loops: CDR1 SNHLY, CDR2 FYNNEI. Trimming pared 4 bases from V and 2 bases from J, leaving 12 bases between.

The chain combines TRBV2 with TRBJ2-7; no reliable D call. Sequencing was carried out using CD4+ T cells from blood, cultured in vitro. The receptor's source is a human donor in good health. CDR3 sequence reads: CASSVGGLAYEQYF. CDR3 in DNA: TGTGCCAGCAGTGTAGGCGGTCTAGCCTACGAGCAGTACTTC.